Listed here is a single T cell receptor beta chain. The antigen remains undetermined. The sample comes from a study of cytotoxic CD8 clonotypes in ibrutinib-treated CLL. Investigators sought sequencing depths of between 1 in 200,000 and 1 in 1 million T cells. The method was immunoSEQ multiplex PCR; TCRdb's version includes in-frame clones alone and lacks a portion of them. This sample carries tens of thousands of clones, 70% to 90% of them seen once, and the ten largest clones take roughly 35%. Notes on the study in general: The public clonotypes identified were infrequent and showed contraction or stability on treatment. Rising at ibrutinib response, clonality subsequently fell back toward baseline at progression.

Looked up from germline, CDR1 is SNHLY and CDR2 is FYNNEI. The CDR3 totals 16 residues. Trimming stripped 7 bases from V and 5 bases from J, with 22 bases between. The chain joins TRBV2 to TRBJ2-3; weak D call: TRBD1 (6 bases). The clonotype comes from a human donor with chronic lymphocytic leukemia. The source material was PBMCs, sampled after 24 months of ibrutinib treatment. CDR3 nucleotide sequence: TGTGCCAGCAAACCCCCCCGTTCCCCCAGGGGAGATACGCAGTATTTT. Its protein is CASKPPRSPRGDTQYF.